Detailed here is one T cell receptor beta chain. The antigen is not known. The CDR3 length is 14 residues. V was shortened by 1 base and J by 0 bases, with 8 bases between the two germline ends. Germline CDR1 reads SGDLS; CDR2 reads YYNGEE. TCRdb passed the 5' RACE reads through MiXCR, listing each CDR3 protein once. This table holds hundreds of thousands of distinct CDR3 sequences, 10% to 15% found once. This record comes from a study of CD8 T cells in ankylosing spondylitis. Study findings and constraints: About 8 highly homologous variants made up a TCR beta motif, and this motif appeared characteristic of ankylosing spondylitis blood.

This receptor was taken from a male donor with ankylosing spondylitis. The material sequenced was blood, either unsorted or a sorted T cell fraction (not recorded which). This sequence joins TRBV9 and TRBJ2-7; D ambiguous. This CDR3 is CASSVTTSSYEQYF. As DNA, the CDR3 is TGTGCCAGCAGCGTAACAACGAGCTCCTACGAGCAGTACTTC.